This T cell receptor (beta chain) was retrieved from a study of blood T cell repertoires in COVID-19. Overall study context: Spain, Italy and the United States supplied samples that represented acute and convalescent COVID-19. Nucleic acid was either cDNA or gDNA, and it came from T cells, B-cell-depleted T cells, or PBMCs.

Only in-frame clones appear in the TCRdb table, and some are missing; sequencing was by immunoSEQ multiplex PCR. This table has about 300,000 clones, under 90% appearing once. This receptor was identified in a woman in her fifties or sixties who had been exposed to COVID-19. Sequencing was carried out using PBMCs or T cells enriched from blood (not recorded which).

The CDR3, as DNA: TGTGCCAGCAGGGGAACAGGTTTAGGGGGACCCCAGCATTTT. Amino acids: CASRGTGLGGPQHF. The chain joins TRBV27 to TRBJ1-5, with D maybe TRBD1 (6 bases). Trimming pared 6 bases from V and 10 bases from J, leaving 19 bases between. Germline CDR1 reads MNHEY; CDR2 reads SMNVEV (reference sequence). CDR3 size: 14 residues.